The 20 T cell receptor beta chains given below trace back to one sample, sequenced in a study of patients and donors after allogeneic stem cell transplantation. MiXCR was run by TCRdb on the RT-PCR reads, yielding one entry per CDR3 protein. The sample holds roughly 200,000 distinct CDR3 sequences, over 30% seen once. The source material was blood, either unsorted or a sorted T cell fraction (not recorded which). These receptors originate from a human donor who was either an allogeneic HSCT recipient or a stem cell or donor lymphocyte infusion donor (not recorded which). It is not recorded whose cells these are; they may come from a transplant donor.

The rearrangement links TRBV6-5 to TRBJ2-2, with D perhaps TRBD2 (5 bases). Germline CDR1 MNHEY, CDR2 SVGAGI. The CDR3 covers 18 residues. The V end lost 2 bases, the J end lost 0 bases, and 16 bases lay between the germline ends. DNA for the CDR3: TGTGCCAGCAGTTACGGATTTAGAGGGCCCGCGAACACCGGGGAGCTGTTTTTT. Protein product: CASSYGFRGPANTGELFF.

This sequence joins TRBV20-1 and TRBJ1-2; D call uncertain. Trimming removed 5 bases at V and 3 bases at J, with 22 bases between. Germline CDR1 DFQATT, CDR2 SNEGSKA (reference sequence). The CDR3 covers 16 residues. The DNA for the CDR3 is TGCAGTGCTCCTGGGAGGGATACAAGTAGAGACTATGGCTACACCTTC. This translates into CSAPGRDTSRDYGYTF.

The chain is built from TRBV20-1 and TRBJ1-2; D unclear. The germline gives CDR1 DFQATT, CDR2 SNEGSKA (reference sequence). The CDR3 is made up of 11 amino acids. Trimming cost V 2 bases and J 8 bases, with 9 bases left between them. CDR3 in DNA: TGCAGTGCTAGAAAGGCGGGAGGCTACACCTTC. Protein sequence: CSARKAGGYTF.

This clonotype was seen repeatedly, ten times or more. This sequence joins TRBV3-1 and TRBJ1-5, with TRBD1 as a possible D gene (6 bases). V lost 1 base and J 2 bases, leaving 6 bases between the germline ends. The CDR3 extends over 14 amino acids. Germline values: CDR1 LGHDT, CDR2 YNNKEL (reference sequence). The CDR3 nucleotides are TGTGCCAGCAGCCAAGGACAGGGCAATCAGCCCCAGCATTTT. It is translated as CASSQGQGNQPQHF.

The chain combines TRBV5-6 with TRBJ2-7, with D possibly matching TRBD1 (6 bases). V lost 4 bases to trimming and J lost 4 bases, with 12 bases between them. The CDR3 is made up of 13 amino acids. Per germline, CDR1 SGHDT and CDR2 YYEEEE. CDR3 nucleotide sequence: TGTGCCAGCAGCCTCATTGACAGGTACGAGCAGTACTTC. Amino acids: CASSLIDRYEQYF.

The CDR3 region has the DNA TGCGCCAGCAGCTTGGGGAATGAAAAACTGTTTTTT. This encodes CASSLGNEKLFF. The chain has TRBV5-1 and TRBJ1-4; D is unclear. This CDR3 region has 12 residues. Trimming pared 0 bases from V and 5 bases from J, leaving 2 bases between. Germline values: CDR1 SGHRS, CDR2 YFSETQ.

The table lists this clonotype with a few counts. The gene calls are TRBV28 and TRBJ1-2; D is uncertain. The germline gives CDR1 MDHEN, CDR2 SYDVKM. V was clipped by 4 bases and J by 3 bases, with 12 bases between them. This CDR3 contains 14 residues. CDR3 sequence: CASSSRHRDYGYTF. CDR3 sequence (DNA): TGTGCCAGCAGTTCCAGACACAGAGACTATGGCTACACCTTC.

The V call is TRBV2, the J call TRBJ1-5, with 8 bases aligning to TRBD1. Germline V gene data show CDR1 as SNHLY and CDR2 as FYNNEI. The CDR3 contains 18 residues. With V trimmed by 0 bases and J by 2 bases, 9 bases remained unmatched. The CDR3 bases are TGTGCCAGCAGTGAAGCCTTCAGACAGGGGAAGGGCAATCAGCCCCAGCATTTT. It codes for CASSEAFRQGKGNQPQHF.

A few counts support this clonotype. The V gene is TRBV12-3 or TRBV12-4, the J gene TRBJ1-1; weak D call: TRBD1 (6 bases). The CDR3 has 13 amino acids. V shed 5 bases and J shed 5 bases, with 12 bases lying between them. This CDR3 is CASSLKTGTEAFF. The CDR3 DNA sequence: TGTGCCAGCAGTCTTAAAACAGGGACTGAAGCTTTCTTT.

The CDR3 nucleotides read TGTGCCAGCAGCGTAGCCCCAGGGAGCACTGAAGCTTTCTTT. It translates to CASSVAPGSTEAFF. The V and J genes are TRBV9 and TRBJ1-1, with TRBD1 as a possible D gene (5 bases). The length of the CDR3 is 14 residues. Germline assignment: CDR1 SGDLS and CDR2 YYNGEE. V dropped 0 bases and J dropped 4 bases, with 10 bases sitting between them.

This clonotype was counted only a few times. The rearrangement joins TRBV28 to TRBJ2-1; maybe TRBD2 (7 bases). Trimming took 5 bases from V and 5 from J, leaving 13 bases between them. The CDR3 has 14 residues. The germline V gene encodes CDR1 MDHEN and CDR2 SYDVKM. The CDR3 reads CASSPSGGHNEQFF. CDR3 nucleotides: TGTGCCAGCAGTCCCTCGGGGGGCCACAATGAGCAGTTCTTC.

The rearrangement joins TRBV4-3 to TRBJ2-3, with D perhaps assigned TRBD1 or TRBD2 (7 bases each). Germline V gives CDR1 LGHNA, CDR2 YSLEER. This CDR3 has 15 amino acids. V dropped 4 bases and J dropped 5 bases, with 16 bases sitting between them. The CDR3 region is CASSRHDREGDTQYF. DNA for the CDR3: TGCGCCAGCAGCCGACATGACAGGGAGGGAGATACGCAGTATTTT.

In this sample, this clonotype turned up a few times. The rearrangement links TRBV9 to TRBJ1-2; maybe TRBD1 (5 bases). This CDR3 is 15 amino acids long. V was trimmed by 7 bases and J by 2 bases, leaving 18 bases between them. Germline lookup yields CDR1 SGDLS and CDR2 YYNGEE. This CDR3 is CASASQAGANYGYTF. The CDR3 DNA sequence: TGTGCCAGCGCCTCTCAAGCCGGGGCCAACTATGGCTACACCTTC.

The rearrangement links TRBV5-1 to TRBJ2-4; 7 bases map to TRBD2. The CDR3 extends over 17 amino acids. V lost 0 bases to trimming and J lost 2 bases; unmatched junction nucleotides: 8. Germline V gene data show CDR1 as SGHRS and CDR2 as YFSETQ. CDR3 sequence reads: CASSLARQGGPKNIQYF. CDR3 DNA: TGCGCCAGCAGCTTGGCCCGGCAGGGAGGGCCCAAAAACATTCAGTACTTC.

This clonotype was seen only a few times. The V and J genes are TRBV27 and TRBJ1-6, with 9 bases matching TRBD1. Germline loops: CDR1 MNHEY, CDR2 SMNVEV (reference sequence). Unmatched junction bases numbered 7, after V lost 3 bases and J lost 7 bases. The CDR3 totals 16 residues. CDR3 in DNA: TGTGCCAGCAGTTTCCAGACCGGGACAGGGAATTCACCCCTCCACTTT. Its translation is CASSFQTGTGNSPLHF.

The chain combines TRBV12-3 or TRBV12-4 with TRBJ1-1, with no clear D. The CDR3 spans 12 residues. The V and J ends lost 3 bases and 7 bases respectively, with 9 bases between them. The DNA for the CDR3 is TGTGCCAGCAGTTTTATAAGGGTTGAAGCTTTCTTT. Translated, it gives CASSFIRVEAFF.

This sequence joins TRBV28 and TRBJ2-1; the match to TRBD2 covers 10 bases. V shed 5 bases, J shed 6 bases, and the junction held 10 bases outside the gene matches. The CDR3 runs 16 residues. Germline V gene lookup returns CDR1 MDHEN and CDR2 SYDVKM. The CDR3 DNA sequence: TGTGCCAGCAGTCCCTCTGGTAGCGGGGGGTTCAATGAGCAGTTCTTC. This gives the protein CASSPSGSGGFNEQFF.

The chain carries TRBV29-1 and TRBJ1-2, with no clear D. Trimming stripped 3 bases from V and 3 bases from J, with 14 bases between. From germline, CDR1 is SQVTM and CDR2 ANQGSEA. The CDR3 runs 14 residues. CDR3 DNA sequence: TGCAGCGTTGAGGTGGCCGGGTGGGACTATGGCTACACCTTC. It specifies CSVEVAGWDYGYTF.

The chain combines TRBV5-1 with TRBJ1-2, with TRBD1 matching over 8 bases. Trimming cost V 2 bases and J 6 bases; bases outside gene matches: 15. The V gene's germline CDR1 is SGHRS and CDR2 YFSETQ. This CDR3 has 17 residues. CDR3: CASSFRDGTGWPDGYTF. In DNA form, the CDR3 reads TGCGCCAGCAGCTTCCGAGACGGGACAGGTTGGCCGGATGGCTACACCTTC.

This clonotype has just a few counts. This rearrangement joins TRBV7-9 to TRBJ2-3, with TRBD1 as a possible D gene (6 bases). This CDR3 is built from 15 residues. V was cut by 4 bases and J by 1 base, with 12 bases left in between. The germline V gene encodes CDR1 SEHNR and CDR2 FQNEAQ (reference sequence). CDR3 amino acids: CASSSQGLGTDTQYF. CDR3 sequence (DNA): TGTGCCAGCAGCTCACAGGGTCTCGGCACAGATACGCAGTATTTT.